This TCR beta chain was profiled in a study of T cells after yellow fever vaccination. General study findings and limits: Weaker in magnitude, the secondary response showed a faster peak on day 5 versus 15.

This clonotype has just a few counts. No antigen is known for it. TCRdb re-derived calls from the 5' RACE reads in MiXCR, one entry per CDR3 protein. The sample contains some 300,000 distinct CDR3 sequences, around 10% of which appear only once. The length of the CDR3 is 14 residues. V was clipped by 4 bases and J by 1 base, with 9 bases between them. The source material was CD4+ T cells sorted from PBMCs, sampled 5 days after the yellow fever booster vaccination. The chain is built from TRBV12-3 or TRBV12-4 and TRBJ2-3, with D uncertain. The TCR was taken from a man younger than 35 who received the YFV17D yellow fever vaccine. CDR3 coding DNA: TGTGCCAGCAGTTCTATCCTACGCACAGATACGCAGTATTTT. Translation gives CASSSILRTDTQYF.